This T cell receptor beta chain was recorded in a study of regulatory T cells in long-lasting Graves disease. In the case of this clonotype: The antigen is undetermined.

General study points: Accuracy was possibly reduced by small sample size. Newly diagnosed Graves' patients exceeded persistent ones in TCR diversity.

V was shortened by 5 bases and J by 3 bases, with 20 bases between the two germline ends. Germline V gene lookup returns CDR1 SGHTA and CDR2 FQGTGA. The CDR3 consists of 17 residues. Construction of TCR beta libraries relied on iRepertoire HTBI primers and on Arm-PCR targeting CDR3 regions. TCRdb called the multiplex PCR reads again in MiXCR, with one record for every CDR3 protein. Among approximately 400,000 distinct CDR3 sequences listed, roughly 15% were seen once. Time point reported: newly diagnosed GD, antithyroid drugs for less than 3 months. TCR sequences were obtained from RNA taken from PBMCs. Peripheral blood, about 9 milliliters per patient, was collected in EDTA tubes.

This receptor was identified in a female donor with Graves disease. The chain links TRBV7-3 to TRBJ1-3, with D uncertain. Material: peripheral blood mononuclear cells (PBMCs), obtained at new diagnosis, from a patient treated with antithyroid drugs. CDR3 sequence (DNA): TGTGCCAGCAGCCCCGGAGGCCTACCCCGAGGTGGAAACACCATATATTTT. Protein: CASSPGGLPRGGNTIYF.